This TCR beta chain is from a study of identical twins. Findings and limits, study-wide: Monozygotic twins shared more out-of-frame TCR alpha than recombination models predicted. Where out-of-frame alpha sequences were twin-shared, they showed excess low generation probability.

A template switching step contributed a universal primer site, while unique molecular identifiers were present in the cDNA. TCRdb called the 5' RACE reads again in MiXCR, with one record for every CDR3 protein. The sample gives 1.5 million to 2 million distinct CDR3 sequences, more than 30% of which show up once; less than 0.35% is in the top ten. This clonotype was found a few times. The target antigen is unknown. The sample was cord blood. This TCR came from a newborn girl in good health.

The CDR3 coding sequence is TGCAGTGCCTATCGCTCCTACAATGAGCAGTTCTTC. Protein sequence: CSAYRSYNEQFF. The J gene is TRBJ2-1, the V gene TRBV20-1; no reliable D call. Trimming cost V 6 bases and J 0 bases, with 6 bases left between them. Germline CDR1 reads DFQATT; CDR2 reads SNEGSKA (reference sequence). The CDR3 spans 12 residues.